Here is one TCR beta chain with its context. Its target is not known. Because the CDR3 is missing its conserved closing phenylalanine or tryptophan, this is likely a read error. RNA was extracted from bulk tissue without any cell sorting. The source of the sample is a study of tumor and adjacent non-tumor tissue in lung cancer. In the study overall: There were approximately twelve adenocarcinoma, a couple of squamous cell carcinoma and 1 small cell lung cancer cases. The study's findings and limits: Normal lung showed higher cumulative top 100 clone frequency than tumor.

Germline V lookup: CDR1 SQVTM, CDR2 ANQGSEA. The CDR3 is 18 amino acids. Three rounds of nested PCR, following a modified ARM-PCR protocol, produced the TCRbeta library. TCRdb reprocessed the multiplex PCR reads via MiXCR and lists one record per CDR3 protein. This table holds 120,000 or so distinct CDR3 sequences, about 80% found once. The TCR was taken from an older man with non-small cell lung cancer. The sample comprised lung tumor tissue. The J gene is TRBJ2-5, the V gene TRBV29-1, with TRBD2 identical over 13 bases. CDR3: CSVEFYLTSGGKQGTQYY. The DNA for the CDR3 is TGCAGCGTTGAATTCTATTTGACTAGCGGGGGGAAACAAGGGACCCAGTACTAC.